This T cell receptor (beta chain) originates from a study of metastatic and nonmetastatic thyroid tumors. Study information: It was across blood and tumor or nodule tissue from malignant and benign thyroid patients that repertoires were compared.

This clone was detected ten times or more. Within the sample, other DNA sequences also encode this same CDR3. The CDR3 spans 16 residues. Germline loops: CDR1 MGHRA, CDR2 YSYEKL. The V gene end was trimmed by 0 bases and the J gene end by 15 bases; junction bases not matched to a gene: 12. In the source study's methods: Construction of a distant-metastasis classifier for papillary thyroid cancer relied on CDR3 differences across clinicopathological groups. Via MiXCR, TCRdb re-called the PCR reads. The V and J calls were determined by TCRdb, not by the authors. In the table there are 35,000 to 45,000 clones, 9% to 14% of which are singletons. Prior to thyroid surgery, none of the patients had received any treatment.

Sequenced material: blood. The receptor comes from a male donor with papillary thyroid cancer or a benign thyroid nodule (not recorded which). Some clones in this sample may be carry-over from other donors' samples. The chain recombines TRBV4-1 with TRBJ2-1; 12 bases are a match to TRBD2. The CDR3 region has the DNA TGCGCCAGCAGCCAAGATCAGGGACTAGCGGGCCCAGGGGGGTTCTTC. As protein: CASSQDQGLAGPGGFF.